The T cell receptor (beta chain) described here comes from a study of cytomegalovirus exposure and HLA in healthy donors (dated by TCRdb to the late 2010s). Regarding the research as a whole: According to an earlier analysis of a few hundred of the donors, 150 million to 200 million T cells yielded over 100 million unique TCR beta sequences and more than 250 Gb of sequence data. Around 330 gigabases of sequencing data and 70 million to 95 million unique TCR sequences made up an early release that covered several hundred HLA-typed donors. The genetic ancestry cluster associated with self-reported Caucasian donors included about 84% of the 350 to 500 genotyped donors. The aim of the study was to test whether cataloging public T cell receptors could identify signatures of past pathogen exposure. The study profiled the T cell repertoires of 550 to 700 subjects by immunosequencing and related them to cytomegalovirus serostatus. A separate validation cohort of 90 to 150 different subjects was used in addition to the roughly 670-subject first cohort. To predict cytomegalovirus infection status, the study brought together high-throughput TCR immunosequencing, statistical association of individual TCRs with disease status, and machine learning. A later analysis re-analyzed previously published TCR beta repertoires from roughly 690 donors and added high-resolution HLA genotyping to study TCR occurrence patterns. In the later analysis, no new phenotypic data were used to find candidate immune exposures; instead, reliance was placed on TCR beta sequences and their occurrence across donors. To decide whether each TCR beta V gene segment behaved as functional or pseudogenic, an earlier analysis of 587 of the donors relied on high-throughput TCR beta sequencing. Alongside the repertoire data, information on donor age, sex, ethnicity and CMV serostatus was compiled. Genome-wide SNP genotypes for about 65% of the 666 donors were used in a later genetic analysis, which treated that subset as a discovery cohort. All discovery cohort repertoires had been generated on a single sequencing platform. Class I and class II HLA loci were covered by the typing at four-digit resolution. Typing coverage varied by locus: roughly 629-640 donors for A, B, C, DRB1 and DQB1; approximately 560 for DQA1; 606 for DPA1; fewer than 480 for DPB1. Roughly 5 DR-DQ haplotypes were handled as single units for association and clustering, since linkage in the cohort was strong. On average, roughly 250,000 unique TCR beta nucleotide sequences were sequenced per donor among about 400 genotyped donors of the cohort, with roughly 20% of those sequences being non-productive.

In total, roughly 670 healthy bone marrow donors made up the cohort. At the time of sampling, all cohort members were nominally healthy, though unrecorded immune exposures were likely present. The donor tested CMV seronegative and was one of the 352 seronegative cohort members. Every donor gave a peripheral blood sample, and the peripheral blood mononuclear cells from that sample were used for TCR beta sequencing. The Qiagen DNeasy Blood Extraction Kit was used to extract genomic DNA from the blood cell samples. The CDR3, cysteine through phenylalanine, is 14 amino acids long. Only CDR3 DNA is held: 42 bases, read in frame from base 1. V loses 4 bases of germline sequence and J loses 3 bases, and the interval between the two ends is 11 bases. The germline V gene specifies MRHNA as CDR1 and SNTAGT as CDR2. Details on this clone: Its binding antigen is unknown. No quality values exist for individual bases; no much larger clone is one base distant.

The library relied on the immunoSEQ multiplex PCR assay. The multiplex PCR relied on a mix of 60 forward primers for TCR Vbeta segments and 13 reverse primers for TCR Jbeta segments. The CDR3 region of rearranged TCR beta genes was amplified from genomic DNA with a multiplex PCR assay. The Illumina HiSeq System was used to sequence the amplified TCR beta libraries as 87-base-pair reads. The study's processing was this. A later analysis tallied 70 million to 100 million unique TCR beta chains across the 700 or so repertoires, and approximately 11 million of those chains were shared by two or more donors. Raw reads were error-corrected and collapsed into unique sequences by a nearest-neighbor algorithm in which closely related sequences were merged to remove PCR and sequencing errors. Alignment of CDR3 sequences to IMGT reference sequences was used to assign V, D and J gene segments. For a sequence to be retained, a match of at least six nucleotides was required to both a V gene segment and a J gene segment. A rearrangement counted as productive if the CDR3 had no stop codons and remained in frame with V and J, and every other rearrangement counted as non-productive. CDR3 was defined by IMGT convention, running from the second conserved V-encoded cysteine to the conserved J-encoded phenylalanine. The earlier analysis of about 610 of the donors excluded sequences that lacked an unambiguous match to a single V gene segment. In an earlier analysis of 587 of the donors, a V segment was called functional when productive rearrangements were above 56.7%, and segregating when the standard deviation between donors exceeded 5%. A statistical classification framework was developed to diagnose cytomegalovirus status using the catalog of TCR beta chain sequences. V and J gene assignment, in a later analysis, came from comparing TCR nucleotide sequences with IMGT/GENE-DB human TR gene sequences. Using the TCRdist pipeline, a later analysis assigned CDR3 sequences along with most-parsimonious VDJ recombination scenarios. A later analysis defined each TCR beta chain by its CDR3 amino acid sequence plus V-gene family, and excluded reads lacking a unique V-gene family. To address suspected cross-contamination and a sequencing artifact, a later analysis removed a few hundred highly shared, low-generation-probability nucleotide sequences. In a later analysis, a clonal expansion index for each public chain was calculated from normalized within-repertoire ranks of inferred template counts. A later analysis computed generation probabilities with a VDJ recombination model fitted to out-of-frame rearrangements, and checked the results against IGoR. In a later analysis, TCR-TCR, TCR-HLA and TCR-CMV co-occurrence was scored with hypergeometric tests, and a repertoire-size bias correction was applied to TCR pairs. False discovery rates were estimated in a later analysis by permuting HLA or CMV assignments 20 times. In a later analysis, co-occurring TCRs were grouped with DBSCAN, and TCRdist sequence similarity was added when clustering was performed within HLA-allele-positive subsets. Repertoires with fewer than 30,000 or more than 120,000 public chains, plus five repertoires with anomalous nucleotide sharing, were excluded from co-occurrence clustering. Sourced from immuneACCESS, this table was stored by TCRdb with only in-frame sequences that have V and J called. A share of the clones is absent; for the studies checked, an unresolved V gene accounts for under half, and the remainder has no known explanation. The D gene and trimming were derived from the DNA, and the V and J assignments and clone size from that table. A total of around 45,000 clones appear in this sample, roughly 51% of them only once. The ten largest make up roughly 5.6% of the sample.

Overall study results and their limits: V-gene and J-gene trimming of TCR beta chains was associated with a missense DCLRE1C variant in a later genetic analysis, and the association was replicated in an independent cohort. Because HLA typing was missing for some donors at each locus, association tests included only the typed subset. A further reported finding was that TCR beta sequences accurately predicted the HLA-A and HLA-B alleles for most subjects in the first cohort. A cluster of highly shared sequence variants was judged likely to represent a technical artifact of the sequencing pipeline. When HLA alleles, especially DR and DQ, strongly co-occurred, attributing TCR associations to individual alleles was difficult. In both the original and validation cohorts, the classifier was reported to diagnose cytomegalovirus status with high specificity and sensitivity. In the study, some 180 TCR beta chains were listed as associated with cytomegalovirus. In a later analysis, most CMV-associated TCR beta chains were found to appear HLA-restricted, with HLA associations seemingly driven largely by CMV exposure. A later analysis associated 16,951 TCR beta sequences with specific HLA alleles at a false discovery rate of 0.05. The cohort was sequenced for TCR beta chains only, and without alpha or paired-chain data the features that could be detected were limited. According to a later genetic analysis, donors in an Asian-associated ancestry cluster had fewer N-insertions in productive TCRs than the approximately 630-donor mean. According to the authors, the approach could potentially be generalized to other disease states and immunological phenotypes. Linkage disequilibrium might explain the correlated functional status among segregating V segments, but an unknown experimental factor could not be excluded. An earlier analysis of some 590 of the donors showed that most TCR beta V segments appeared in productive rearrangements either about 90% or about 30% of the time, which broadly matched IMGT annotations. Presence/absence analyses assumed roughly uniform sequencing depth across donors, an assumption that may not hold. In a later analysis, HLA-associated TCR beta chains were found to be more clonally expanded and to have lower generation probabilities than equally common non-associated chains. For the cohort, immune exposure information was limited to CMV serostatus. In vitro tests confirmed that a few of the cytomegalovirus-associated TCR beta chains recognize cytomegalovirus antigens. Some IMGT-functional V segments, including TRBV6-2 and TRBV6-3, could not be told apart with the 87-base-pair reads, so those segments were excluded. While some public TCRs were present in many individuals, most TCR sequences turned up only very rarely across donors. Seventeen rarely observed V segments, including chromosome 9 orphons, were excluded from the earlier analysis of some 590 of the donors because counts were too low. A later analysis reported that several top co-occurrence clusters appeared linked to parvovirus B19, influenza, CMV and Epstein-Barr virus. In a later analysis, the rate of TCR association differed among HLA loci, with DRB1 alleles having the most associated TCRs and HLA-C alleles having the fewest.

This TCR derives from a man aged 55 to 70 in good health and CMV-seronegative. The rearranged segments are TRBV6-4 and TRBJ2-3; the D gene remains uncertain. The material sequenced was PBMCs. The DNA sequence is TGTGCCAGCAGTGGAGGAGTGGAAACAGATACGCAGTATTTT. Translated, it reads CASSGGVETDTQYF.